What follows is one TCR beta chain and its context. Its specific antigen is unknown. Base quality data are lacking; no much larger clone is found one base away. These data are taken from a study of T cell repertoires in cytomegalovirus infection (dated by TCRdb to about 2019). Regarding the complete study: Alongside well-studied HLA-B-restricted epitopes, the peptide stimulations were aimed at recently identified HLA-C-restricted CMV epitopes, whose presentation resists viral immunomodulation. Donor HLA type was relevant to the analysis, because carriage of CMV infection together with the matching HLA type was indicated by public TCR beta signatures. Beyond this particular receptor, the publication reports: The ex vivo response was dominated by HLA-C-restricted CMV-specific TCR beta clonotypes, and the single most frequent clonotype in two of eight donors was supplied by these HLA-C-restricted clonotypes. Cumulative frequency of public TCR beta family members discriminated carriers of CMV infection plus the relevant HLA type in this cohort and an independent approximately 360-donor cohort.

What the treatment or condition label conveys for this sample: in vitro stimulation with specific CMV peptide epitopes to enrich CMV-specific T cells. TCRdb names Illumina HiSeq 1500 as the instrument used. TCRdb reanalyzed the raw reads on its own, using fastp at Q25 for trimming and MiXCR for clone calling, and kept in-frame beta chains. CDR3 protein sequences are deduplicated, and each keeps its most common genes and DNA. Recorded for this sample are around 430,000 distinct CDR3 sequences; more than 40% of them occurred a single time. Jointly, the top ten make up around 45% of the sample. Sequencing used cultured PBMCs, obtained from culture after CMV antigen stimulation. The source is a human donor in good health (CMV status not recorded). Some clones in this sample may be carry-over from other donors' samples.

Here the CDR3 is given as CASSTSGGETQYF. In nucleotide form, the sequence is TGTGCCAGCAGCACGTCGGGGGGAGAGACCCAGTACTTC. The chain is made from TRBV7-9 and TRBJ2-5, with 7 junctional bases fitting TRBD2. The CDR3 covers 13 residues, taking in both the cysteine and the phenylalanine. The DNA shown is the 39-base CDR3, in frame from base 1. Trimming leaves V shorter by 5 bases and J shorter by 4 bases, with the junction holding 4 bases beyond the gene matches. The germline V gene (reference sequence) gives CDR1 as SEHNR and CDR2 as FQNEAQ. Extended through the reference TRBV7-9 and TRBJ2-5 proteins, this CDR3 yields the full variable domain: DTGVSQNPRHKITKRGQNVTFRCDPISEHNRLYWYRQTLGQGPEFLTYFQNEAQLEKSRLLSDRFSAERPKGSFSTLEIQRTEQGDSAMYLCASSTSGGETQYFGPGTRLLVL.